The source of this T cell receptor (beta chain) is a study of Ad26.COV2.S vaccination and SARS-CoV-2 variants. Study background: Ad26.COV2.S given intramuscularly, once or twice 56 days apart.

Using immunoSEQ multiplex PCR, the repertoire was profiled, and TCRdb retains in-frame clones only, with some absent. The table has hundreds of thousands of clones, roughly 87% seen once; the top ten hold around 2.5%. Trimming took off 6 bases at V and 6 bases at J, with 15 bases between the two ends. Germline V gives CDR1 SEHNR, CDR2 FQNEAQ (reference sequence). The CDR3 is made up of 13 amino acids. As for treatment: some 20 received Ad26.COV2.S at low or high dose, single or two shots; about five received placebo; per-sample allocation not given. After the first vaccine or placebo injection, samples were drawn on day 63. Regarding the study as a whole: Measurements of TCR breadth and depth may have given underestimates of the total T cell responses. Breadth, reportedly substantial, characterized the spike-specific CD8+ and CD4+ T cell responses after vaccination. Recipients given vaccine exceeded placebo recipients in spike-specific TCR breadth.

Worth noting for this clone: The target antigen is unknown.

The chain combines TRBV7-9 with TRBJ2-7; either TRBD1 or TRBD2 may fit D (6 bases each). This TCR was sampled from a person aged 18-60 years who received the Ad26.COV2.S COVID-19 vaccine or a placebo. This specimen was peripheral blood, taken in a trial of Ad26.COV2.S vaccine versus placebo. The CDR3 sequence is CASSSRGDAEQYF. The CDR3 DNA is TGTGCCAGCAGTTCGAGGGGGGACGCCGAGCAGTACTTC.